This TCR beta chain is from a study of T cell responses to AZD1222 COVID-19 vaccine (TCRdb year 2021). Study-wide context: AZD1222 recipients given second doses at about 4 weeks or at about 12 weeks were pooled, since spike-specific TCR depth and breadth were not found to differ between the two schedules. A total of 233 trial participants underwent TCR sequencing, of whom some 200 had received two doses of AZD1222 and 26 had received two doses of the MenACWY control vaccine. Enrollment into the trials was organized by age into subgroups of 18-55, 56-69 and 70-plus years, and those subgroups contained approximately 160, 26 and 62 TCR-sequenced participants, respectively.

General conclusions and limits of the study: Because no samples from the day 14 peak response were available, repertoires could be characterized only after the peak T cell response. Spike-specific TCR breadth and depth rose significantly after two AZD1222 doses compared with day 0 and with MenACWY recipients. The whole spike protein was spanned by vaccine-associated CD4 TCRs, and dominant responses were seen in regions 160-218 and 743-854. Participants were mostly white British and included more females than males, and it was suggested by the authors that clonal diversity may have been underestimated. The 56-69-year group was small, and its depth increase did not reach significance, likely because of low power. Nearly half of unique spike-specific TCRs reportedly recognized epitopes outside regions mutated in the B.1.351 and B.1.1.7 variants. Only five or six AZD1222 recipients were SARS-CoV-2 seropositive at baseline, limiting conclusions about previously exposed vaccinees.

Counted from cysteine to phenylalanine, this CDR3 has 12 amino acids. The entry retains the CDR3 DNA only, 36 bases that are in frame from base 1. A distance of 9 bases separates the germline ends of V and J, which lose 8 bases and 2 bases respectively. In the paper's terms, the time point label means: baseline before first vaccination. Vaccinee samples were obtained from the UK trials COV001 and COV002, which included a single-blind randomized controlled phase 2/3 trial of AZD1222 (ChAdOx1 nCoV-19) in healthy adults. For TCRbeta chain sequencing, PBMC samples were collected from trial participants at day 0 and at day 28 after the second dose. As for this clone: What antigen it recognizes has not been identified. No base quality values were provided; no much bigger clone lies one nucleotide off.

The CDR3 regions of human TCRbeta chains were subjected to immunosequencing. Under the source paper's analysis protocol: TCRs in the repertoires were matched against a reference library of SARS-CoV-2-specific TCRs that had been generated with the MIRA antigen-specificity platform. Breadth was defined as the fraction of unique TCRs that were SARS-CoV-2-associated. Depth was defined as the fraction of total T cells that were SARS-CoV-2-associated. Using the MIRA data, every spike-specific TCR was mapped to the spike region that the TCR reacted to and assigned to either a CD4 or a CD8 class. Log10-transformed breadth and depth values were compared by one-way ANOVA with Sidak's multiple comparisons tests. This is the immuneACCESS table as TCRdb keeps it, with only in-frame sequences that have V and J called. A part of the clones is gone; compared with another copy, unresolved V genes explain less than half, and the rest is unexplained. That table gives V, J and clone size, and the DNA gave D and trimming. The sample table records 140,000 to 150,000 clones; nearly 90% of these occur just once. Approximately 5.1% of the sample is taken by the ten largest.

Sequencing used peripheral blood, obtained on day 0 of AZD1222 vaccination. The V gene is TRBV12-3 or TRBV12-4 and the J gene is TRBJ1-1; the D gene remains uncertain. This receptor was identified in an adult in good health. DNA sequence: TGTGCCAGCCTCCTCATTAACACTGAAGCTTTCTTT. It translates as CASLLINTEAFF.